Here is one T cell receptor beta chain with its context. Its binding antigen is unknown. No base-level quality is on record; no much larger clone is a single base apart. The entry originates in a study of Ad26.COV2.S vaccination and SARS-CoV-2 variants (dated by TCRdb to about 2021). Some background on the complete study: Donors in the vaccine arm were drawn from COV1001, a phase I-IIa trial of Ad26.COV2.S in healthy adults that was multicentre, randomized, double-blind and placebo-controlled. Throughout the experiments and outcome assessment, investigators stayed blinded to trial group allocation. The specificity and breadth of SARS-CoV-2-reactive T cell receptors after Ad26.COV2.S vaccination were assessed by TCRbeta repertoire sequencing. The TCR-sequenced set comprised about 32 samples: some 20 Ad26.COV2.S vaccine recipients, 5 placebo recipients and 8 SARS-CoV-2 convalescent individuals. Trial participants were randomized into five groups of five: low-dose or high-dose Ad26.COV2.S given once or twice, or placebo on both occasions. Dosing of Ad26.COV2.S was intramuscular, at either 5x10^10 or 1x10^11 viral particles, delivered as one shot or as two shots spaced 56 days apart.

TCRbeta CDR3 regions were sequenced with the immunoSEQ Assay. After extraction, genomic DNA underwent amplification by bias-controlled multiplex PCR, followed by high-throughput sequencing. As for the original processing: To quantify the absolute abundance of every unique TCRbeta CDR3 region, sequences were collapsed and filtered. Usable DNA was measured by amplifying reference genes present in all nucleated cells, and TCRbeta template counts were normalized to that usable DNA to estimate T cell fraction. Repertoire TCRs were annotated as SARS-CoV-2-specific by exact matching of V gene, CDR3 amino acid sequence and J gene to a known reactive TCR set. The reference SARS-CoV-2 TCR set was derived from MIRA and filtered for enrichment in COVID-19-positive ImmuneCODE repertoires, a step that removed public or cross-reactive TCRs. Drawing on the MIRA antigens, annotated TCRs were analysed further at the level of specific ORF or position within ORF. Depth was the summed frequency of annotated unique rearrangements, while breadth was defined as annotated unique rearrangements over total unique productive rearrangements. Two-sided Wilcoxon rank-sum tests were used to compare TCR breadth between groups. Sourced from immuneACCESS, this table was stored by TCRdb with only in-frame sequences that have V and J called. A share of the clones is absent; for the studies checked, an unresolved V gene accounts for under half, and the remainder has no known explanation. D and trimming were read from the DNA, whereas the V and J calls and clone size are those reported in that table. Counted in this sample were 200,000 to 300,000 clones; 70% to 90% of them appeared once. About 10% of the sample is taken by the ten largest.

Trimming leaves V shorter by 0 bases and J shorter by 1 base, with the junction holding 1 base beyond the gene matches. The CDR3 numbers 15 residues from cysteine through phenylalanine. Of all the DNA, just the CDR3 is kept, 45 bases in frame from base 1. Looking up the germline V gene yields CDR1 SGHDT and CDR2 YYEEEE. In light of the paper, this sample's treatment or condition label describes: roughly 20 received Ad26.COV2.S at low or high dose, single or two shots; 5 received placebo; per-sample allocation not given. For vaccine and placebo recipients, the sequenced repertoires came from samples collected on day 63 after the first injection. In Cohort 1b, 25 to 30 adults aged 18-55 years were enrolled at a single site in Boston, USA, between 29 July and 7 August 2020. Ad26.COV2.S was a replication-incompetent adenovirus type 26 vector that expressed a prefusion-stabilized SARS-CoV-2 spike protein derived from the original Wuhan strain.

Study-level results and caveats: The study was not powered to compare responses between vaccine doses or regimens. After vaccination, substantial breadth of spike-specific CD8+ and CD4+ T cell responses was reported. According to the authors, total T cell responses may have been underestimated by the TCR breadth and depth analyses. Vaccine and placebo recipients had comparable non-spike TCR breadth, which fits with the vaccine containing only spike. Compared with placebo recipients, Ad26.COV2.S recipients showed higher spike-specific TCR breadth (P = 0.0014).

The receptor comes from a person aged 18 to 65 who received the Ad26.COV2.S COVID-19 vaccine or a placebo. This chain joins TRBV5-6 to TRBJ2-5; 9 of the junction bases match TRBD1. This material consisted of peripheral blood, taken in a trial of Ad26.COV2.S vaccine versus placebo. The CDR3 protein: CASSLGQGVQETQYF. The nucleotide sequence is TGTGCCAGCAGCTTGGGACAGGGGGTCCAAGAGACCCAGTACTTC.